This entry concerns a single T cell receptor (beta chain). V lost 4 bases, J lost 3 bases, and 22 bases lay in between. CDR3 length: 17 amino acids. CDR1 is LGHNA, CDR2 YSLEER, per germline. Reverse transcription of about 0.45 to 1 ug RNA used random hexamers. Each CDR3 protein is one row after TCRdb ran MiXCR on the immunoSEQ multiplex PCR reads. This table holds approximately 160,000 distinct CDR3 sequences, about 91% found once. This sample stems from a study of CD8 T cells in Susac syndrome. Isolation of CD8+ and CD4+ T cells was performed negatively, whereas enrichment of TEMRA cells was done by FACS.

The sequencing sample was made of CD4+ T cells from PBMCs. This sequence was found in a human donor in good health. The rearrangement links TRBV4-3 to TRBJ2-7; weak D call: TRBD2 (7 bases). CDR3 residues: CASSLIKGGGGYYEQYF. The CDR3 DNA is TGCGCCAGCAGCCTCATCAAGGGAGGGGGGGGGTACTACGAGCAGTACTTC.